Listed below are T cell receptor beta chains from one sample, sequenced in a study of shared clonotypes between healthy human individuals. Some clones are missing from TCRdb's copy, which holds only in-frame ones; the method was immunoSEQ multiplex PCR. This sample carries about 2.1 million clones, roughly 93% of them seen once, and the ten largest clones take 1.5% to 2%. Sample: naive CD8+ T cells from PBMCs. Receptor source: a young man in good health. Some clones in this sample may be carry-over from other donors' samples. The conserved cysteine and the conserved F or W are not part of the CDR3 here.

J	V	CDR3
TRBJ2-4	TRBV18	ASSPEGTVAKNIQY
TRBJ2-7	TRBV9	ASSVAYDIGGSTEQY
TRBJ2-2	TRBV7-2	ASRDRTNTGELF
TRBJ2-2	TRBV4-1	ASSQFPGQGPNTGELF
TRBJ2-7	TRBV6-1	ASSVSLFYEPYEQY
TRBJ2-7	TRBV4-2	ASSRGRESYEQY
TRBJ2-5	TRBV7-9	ASSARTGSAQETQY
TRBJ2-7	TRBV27	ASRMEDSYEQY
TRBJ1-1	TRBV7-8	ASSSLGGLNTEAF
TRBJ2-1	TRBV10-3	AISEPGLRGNEQF
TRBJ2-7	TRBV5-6	ASSFLGSHEQY
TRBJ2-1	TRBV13	ASSLGTPTYNEQF
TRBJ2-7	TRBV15	ATSRDNGGWEQY
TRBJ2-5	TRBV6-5	ASSNRLEETQY
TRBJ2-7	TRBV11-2	ASSSTTGTTYYEQY
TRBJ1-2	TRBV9	ASSVSVDRENGYT
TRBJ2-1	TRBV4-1	ASSPPGVPYNEQF
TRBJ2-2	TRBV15	ATSRDYTGELF
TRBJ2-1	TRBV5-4	ASSLATGGLWDNEQF
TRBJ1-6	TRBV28	ASSFQGQGAFNSPLH
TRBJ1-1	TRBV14	ASSQGTGFLNTEAF